The clone carrying this T cell receptor beta chain appeared once. As yet, its antigen is unknown. Profiled with immunoSEQ multiplex PCR; TCRdb holds only in-frame clones, not every one. The sample consists of a few million clones, 85% to 95% of them appearing once. With 1 base removed from V and 7 bases from J, the gap between germline ends came to 20 bases. Germline loops: CDR1 MNHEY, CDR2 SMNVEV (reference sequence). This CDR3 is 16 amino acids long. This record comes from a study of shared clonotypes between healthy human individuals. Overall study: The people who gave samples were a couple of women and a few men aged 18 to 49.

Study-level points and caveats: Lower generation probabilities were found for non-shared clonotypes than for those shared by all four donors.

The split of CD4+ cells yielded CD45RA+ naive and CD45RA-negative memory subsets. Sequencing was done on a sample of naive CD4+ T cells from PBMCs. Subset described: CD45RA+ positively selected. This TCR came from a man younger than 35 in good health. Some clones in this sample may be carry-over from other donors' samples. This chain uses TRBV27 with TRBJ2-7, with a tentative D call TRBD2 (5 bases). The CDR3 here is CASSLLSVGGRGEQYF. The CDR3 DNA sequence: TGTGCCAGCAGTTTATTATCGGTGGGCGGGCGCGGGGAGCAGTACTTC.